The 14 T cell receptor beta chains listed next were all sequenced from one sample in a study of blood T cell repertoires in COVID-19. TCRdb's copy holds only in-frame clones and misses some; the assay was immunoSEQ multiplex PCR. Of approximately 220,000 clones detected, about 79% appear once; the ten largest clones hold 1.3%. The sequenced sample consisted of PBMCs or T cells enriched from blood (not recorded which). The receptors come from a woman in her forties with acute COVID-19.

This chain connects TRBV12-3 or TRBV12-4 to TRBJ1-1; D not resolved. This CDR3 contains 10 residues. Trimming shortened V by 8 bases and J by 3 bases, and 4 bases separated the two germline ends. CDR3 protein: CASLYTEAFF. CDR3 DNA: TGTGCCAGCCTGTACACTGAAGCTTTCTTT.

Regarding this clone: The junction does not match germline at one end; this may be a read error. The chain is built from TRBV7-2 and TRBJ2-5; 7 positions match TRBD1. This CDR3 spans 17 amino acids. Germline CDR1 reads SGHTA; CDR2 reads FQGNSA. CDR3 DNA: TGTGCCAGCAGCTCCCCCGGACAGGCCGGACCCCAAGGGACCCAGTACTTC. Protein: CASSSPGQAGPQGTQYF.

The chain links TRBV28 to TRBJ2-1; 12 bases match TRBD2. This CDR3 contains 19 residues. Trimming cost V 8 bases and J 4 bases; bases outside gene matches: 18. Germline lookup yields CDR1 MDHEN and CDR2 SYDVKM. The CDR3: CASQVSGTSGYTTYNEQFF. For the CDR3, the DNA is TGTGCCAGCCAAGTTTCCGGGACTAGCGGGTATACTACGTACAATGAGCAGTTCTTC.

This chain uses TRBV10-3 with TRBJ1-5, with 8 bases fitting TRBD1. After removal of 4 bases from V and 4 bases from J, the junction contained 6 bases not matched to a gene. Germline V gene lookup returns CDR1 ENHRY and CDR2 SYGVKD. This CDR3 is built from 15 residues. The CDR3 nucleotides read TGTGCCATCAGTGGGGCGGACAGGGAGAATCAGCCCCAGCATTTT. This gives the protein CAISGADRENQPQHF.

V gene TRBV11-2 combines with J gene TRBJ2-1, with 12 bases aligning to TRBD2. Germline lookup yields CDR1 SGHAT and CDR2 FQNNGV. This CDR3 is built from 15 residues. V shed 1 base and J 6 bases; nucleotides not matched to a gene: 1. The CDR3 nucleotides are TGTGCCAGCAGCTTAGGACTAGCGGGAGCCAATGAGCAGTTCTTC. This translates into CASSLGLAGANEQFF.

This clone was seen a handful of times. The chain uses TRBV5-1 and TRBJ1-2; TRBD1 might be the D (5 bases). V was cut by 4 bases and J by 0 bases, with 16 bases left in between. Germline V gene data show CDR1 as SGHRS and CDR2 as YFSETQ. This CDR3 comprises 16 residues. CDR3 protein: CASSASTGSANYGYTF. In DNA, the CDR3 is TGCGCCAGCAGCGCCTCTACAGGCTCAGCTAACTATGGCTACACCTTC.

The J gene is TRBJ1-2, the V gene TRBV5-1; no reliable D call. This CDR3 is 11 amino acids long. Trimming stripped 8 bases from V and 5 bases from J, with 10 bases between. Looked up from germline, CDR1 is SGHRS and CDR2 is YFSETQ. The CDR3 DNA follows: TGCGCCAGGCCGGGAGGATATGGCTACACCTTC. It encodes CARPGGYGYTF.

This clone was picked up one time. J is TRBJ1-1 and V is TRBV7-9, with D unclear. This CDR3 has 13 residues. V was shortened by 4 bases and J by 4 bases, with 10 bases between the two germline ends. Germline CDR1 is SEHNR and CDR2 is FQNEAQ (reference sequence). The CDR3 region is CASSSGWGTEAFF. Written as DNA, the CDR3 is TGTGCCAGCAGCTCGGGGTGGGGCACTGAAGCTTTCTTT.

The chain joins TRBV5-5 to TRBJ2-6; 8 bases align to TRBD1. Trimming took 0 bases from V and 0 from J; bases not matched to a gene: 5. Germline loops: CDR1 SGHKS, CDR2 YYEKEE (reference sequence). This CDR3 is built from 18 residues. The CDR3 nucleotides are TGTGCCAGCAGCTTGGGGGACAGGCACCACTCTGGGGCCAACGTCCTGACTTTC. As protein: CASSLGDRHHSGANVLTF.

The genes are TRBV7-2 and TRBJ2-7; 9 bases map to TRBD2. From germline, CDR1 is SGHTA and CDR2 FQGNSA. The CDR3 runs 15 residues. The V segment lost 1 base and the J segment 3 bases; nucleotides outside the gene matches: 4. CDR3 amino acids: CASSLVWRGGYEQYF. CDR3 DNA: TGTGCCAGCAGCTTAGTCTGGCGGGGGGGCTACGAGCAGTACTTC.

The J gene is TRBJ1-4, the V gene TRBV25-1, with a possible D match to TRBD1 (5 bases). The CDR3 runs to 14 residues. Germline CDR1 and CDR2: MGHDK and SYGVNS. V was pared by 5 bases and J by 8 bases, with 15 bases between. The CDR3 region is CASSPRRAGEKLFF. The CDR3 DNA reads TGTGCCAGCAGTCCTCGGAGGGCAGGGGAAAAACTGTTTTTT.

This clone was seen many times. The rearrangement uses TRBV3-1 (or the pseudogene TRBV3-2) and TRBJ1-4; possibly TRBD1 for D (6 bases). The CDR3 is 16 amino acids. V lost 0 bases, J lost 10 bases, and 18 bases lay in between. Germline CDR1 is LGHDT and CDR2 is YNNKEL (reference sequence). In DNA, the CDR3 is TGTGCCAGCAGCCAAGATCGGGGACACCATGAAGGAAAACTGTTTTTT. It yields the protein CASSQDRGHHEGKLFF.

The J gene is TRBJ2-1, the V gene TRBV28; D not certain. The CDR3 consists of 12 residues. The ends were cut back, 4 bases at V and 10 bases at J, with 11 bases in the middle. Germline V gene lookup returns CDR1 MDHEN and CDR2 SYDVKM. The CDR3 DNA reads TGTGCCAGCAGTTCGACATCGGTGGAGCAGTTCTTC. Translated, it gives CASSSTSVEQFF.

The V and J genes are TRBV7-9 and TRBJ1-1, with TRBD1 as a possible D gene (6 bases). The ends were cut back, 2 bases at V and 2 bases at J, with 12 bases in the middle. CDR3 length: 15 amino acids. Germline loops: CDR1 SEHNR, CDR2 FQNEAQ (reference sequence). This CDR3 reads CASSLRGWANTEAFF. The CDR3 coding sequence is TGTGCCAGCAGCTTAAGGGGGTGGGCTAACACTGAAGCTTTCTTT.